The 20 T cell receptor beta chains below all came from one sample that was sequenced in a study of T-cell memory formation after mild COVID-19. TCRdb re-called the 5' RACE reads through MiXCR, storing one row per CDR3 protein. The sample contains fewer than 650,000 distinct CDR3 sequences, 15% to 20% of which appear only once. Source material: PBMCs or a T cell subset sorted from them (not recorded which). Receptor source: an adult woman who had mild COVID-19 (a few samples of this study predate the infection). Cell type and time point are not known.

The chain recombines TRBV7-2 with TRBJ2-2, with D possibly matching TRBD2 (6 bases). In germline, CDR1 is SGHTA, CDR2 FQGNSA. The CDR3 contains 13 residues. V lost 4 bases, J lost 7 bases, and 10 bases lay in between. The CDR3 DNA reads TGTGCCAGCAGCTCGGGGGTGGTCGGGGAGCTGTTTTTT. This translates into CASSSGVVGELFF.

Turning to this clonotype: A much larger clone is a single base away; this may be a read error. This chain connects TRBV4-3 to TRBJ2-3, with D perhaps TRBD2 (5 bases). CDR3 length equals 14 residues. Germline CDR1 and CDR2: LGHNA and YSLEER. CDR3 protein: CARSPYRGTDTQYF. CDR3 sequence (DNA): TGCGCCAGAAGCCCATACCGGGGAACAGATACGCAGTATTTT.

The J gene is TRBJ2-1, the V gene TRBV2, with TRBD2 matching over 7 bases. This CDR3 spans 14 amino acids. With V trimmed by 3 bases and J by 9 bases, 8 bases remained unmatched. Germline CDR1 and CDR2: SNHLY and FYNNEI. This CDR3 reads CASSDWEGLGEQFF. The CDR3 DNA is TGTGCCAGCAGTGATTGGGAGGGCCTGGGTGAGCAGTTCTTC. The full variable domain, with the rest looked up from reference TRBV2 and TRBJ2-1, is EPEVTQTPSHQVTQMGQEVILRCVPISNHLYFYWYRQILGQKVEFLVSFYNNEISEKSEIFDDQFSVERPDGSNFTLKIRSTKLEDSAMYFCASSDWEGLGEQFFGPGTRLTVL.

The chain has TRBV12-3 or TRBV12-4 and TRBJ2-5, with no clear D. V was shortened by 2 bases and J by 6 bases, with 7 bases between the two germline ends. The CDR3 runs 12 residues. The CDR3 protein is CASSLWQKTQYF. CDR3 DNA sequence: TGTGCCAGCAGTTTATGGCAAAAGACCCAGTACTTC.

The chain combines TRBV6-2 or TRBV6-3 with TRBJ2-5; 8 bases match TRBD2. After removal of 7 bases from V and 2 bases from J, the junction contained 6 bases not matched to a gene. The germline CDR1 and CDR2 sequences are MNHEY and SVGEGT. The CDR3 consists of 14 residues. The CDR3 sequence is CASMVERGQETQYF. CDR3 nucleotides: TGTGCCAGCATGGTCGAGCGGGGGCAAGAGACCCAGTACTTC.

This clonotype was recorded a few times. The V gene is TRBV20-1, the J gene TRBJ2-2; 14 nucleotides align to TRBD2. The CDR3 spans 16 residues. V gave up 2 bases and J gave up 7 bases; unmatched junction bases: 6. Germline lookup yields CDR1 DFQATT and CDR2 SNEGSKA (reference sequence). This CDR3 is CSARKTSGRAYGELFF. The CDR3 DNA follows: TGCAGTGCTAGAAAGACTAGCGGGAGGGCCTACGGGGAGCTGTTTTTT.

V is TRBV7-9 and J is TRBJ2-2; TRBD1 aligns across 7 bases. Germline V gene data show CDR1 as SEHNR and CDR2 as FQNEAQ (reference sequence). The J segment lost 0 bases and the V segment lost 4 bases, leaving 11 bases of the junction unmatched. This CDR3 region has 18 residues. The CDR3 sequence is CASSSVFRQGTNTGELFF. CDR3 nucleotides: TGTGCCAGCAGCTCCGTCTTCCGACAGGGCACGAACACCGGGGAGCTGTTTTTT.

This clonotype came up a few times. J is TRBJ2-3 and V is TRBV14, with D maybe TRBD2 (6 bases). Germline assignment: CDR1 SGHDN and CDR2 FVKESK. Trimming removed 0 bases from V and 7 bases from J, with 11 bases in between. This CDR3 is 14 amino acids long. CDR3 residues: CASSQEVAAYTQYF. The CDR3 region has the DNA TGTGCCAGCAGCCAAGAGGTAGCGGCCTATACGCAGTATTTT.

This clonotype was seen a handful of times. The chain employs TRBV18 and TRBJ1-1; 7 bases fit TRBD1. The CDR3 has 14 residues. The V segment lost 6 bases and the J segment 1 base; nucleotides outside the gene matches: 5. In germline, CDR1 is KGHSH, CDR2 LQKENI. The CDR3 DNA is TGTGCCAGCTCTAACAGGGGAGGGAACACTGAAGCTTTCTTT. Protein: CASSNRGGNTEAFF.

This sequence joins TRBV12-3 or TRBV12-4 and TRBJ2-5; D not certain. CDR3 length equals 14 residues. Trimming pared 5 bases from V and 5 bases from J, leaving 15 bases between. The chain's CDR3 is CASSHGRARETQYF. In nucleotides, the CDR3 is TGTGCCAGCAGTCACGGTAGGGCGCGGGAGACCCAGTACTTC.

The chain carries TRBV5-1 and TRBJ2-1; D remains ambiguous. V gave up 4 bases and J gave up 10 bases, with 12 bases separating them. The CDR3 has 12 amino acids. CDR1 is SGHRS and CDR2 is YFSETQ in the germline V gene. The CDR3 region is CASSLSGYEQFF. CDR3 bases: TGCGCCAGCAGCCTCTCAGGTTACGAGCAGTTCTTC.

In its sample, this clonotype was seen many times. The V call is TRBV24-1, the J call TRBJ2-2, with a tentative D call TRBD1 (5 bases). Trimming took off 3 bases at V and 3 bases at J, with 10 bases between the two ends. The V gene's germline CDR1 is KGHDR and CDR2 SFDVKD. The CDR3 is 15 amino acids. CDR3 DNA sequence: TGTGCCACCAGTGATCCTGGGGCCTACACCGGGGAGCTGTTTTTT. It codes for CATSDPGAYTGELFF.

This clonotype was observed a few times. This rearrangement joins TRBV5-1 to TRBJ1-1, with 7 bases matching TRBD1. From germline, CDR1 is SGHRS and CDR2 YFSETQ. CDR3 length: 14 amino acids. Losses at the gene ends were 3 bases for V and 4 bases for J; bases not matched to a gene: 6. CDR3 sequence: CASSSGQYFTEAFF. CDR3 DNA sequence: TGCGCCAGCAGCTCGGGACAGTACTTCACTGAAGCTTTCTTT. Full variable domain (remainder filled in from reference TRBV5-1 and TRBJ1-1): KAGVTQTPRYLIKTRGQQVTLSCSPISGHRSVSWYQQTPGQGLQFLFEYFSETQRNKGNFPGRFSGRQFSNSRSEMNVSTLELGDSALYLCASSSGQYFTEAFFGQGTRLTVV.

The chain has TRBV7-9 and TRBJ2-7; 7 bases are a match to TRBD1. CDR3 length: 14 amino acids. Unmatched junction bases numbered 8, after V lost 5 bases and J lost 4 bases. Germline V CDR1 and CDR2: SEHNR, FQNEAQ (reference sequence). The CDR3 DNA is TGTGCCAGCAGCATCGGGACAGTCGAATACGAGCAGTACTTC. Its translation: CASSIGTVEYEQYF.

The gene calls are TRBV20-1 and TRBJ1-1; D is perhaps TRBD1 (6 bases). V lost 4 bases and J lost 5, with 17 bases in between. The germline CDR1 and CDR2 sequences are DFQATT and SNEGSKA (reference sequence). This CDR3 is built from 14 residues. The CDR3: CSATAGGAWTEAFF. The CDR3 nucleotides are TGCAGTGCTACGGCGGGGGGGGCTTGGACTGAAGCTTTCTTT.

This clonotype was detected only a few times. The chain combines TRBV4-3 with TRBJ2-1; D not certain. The CDR3 totals 14 residues. The germline CDR1 and CDR2 sequences are LGHNA and YSLEER. V dropped 0 bases and J dropped 8 bases, with 11 bases sitting between them. The CDR3 nucleotides read TGCGCCAGCAGCCAAGAAACCACCGGCGATGAGCAGTTCTTC. Amino acids: CASSQETTGDEQFF.

The V and J genes are TRBV6-2 or TRBV6-3 and TRBJ2-1; the D call may be TRBD1 or TRBD2 (5 bases each). The CDR3 consists of 19 residues. Trimming shortened V by 7 bases and J by 2 bases, and 27 bases separated the two germline ends. Germline loops: CDR1 MNHEY, CDR2 SVGEGT. The CDR3 here is CASTGEESTSRGTYNEQFF. The CDR3, as DNA: TGTGCCAGCACCGGGGAAGAATCGACTTCCCGGGGCACCTACAATGAGCAGTTCTTC.

The sample holds a few counts of this clonotype. The chain links TRBV29-1 to TRBJ1-1; D uncertain. Germline values: CDR1 SQVTM, CDR2 ANQGSEA. The CDR3 loop spans 14 amino acids. The V and J ends lost 6 bases and 4 bases respectively, with 18 bases between them. The CDR3 coding sequence is TGCAGCGTCGGTCCTAGGATTGCGAGCACTGAAGCTTTCTTT. Translated: CSVGPRIASTEAFF. Full variable domain (remainder filled in from reference TRBV29-1 and TRBJ1-1): SAVISQKPSRDICQRGTSLTIQCQVDSQVTMMFWYRQQPGQSLTLIATANQGSEATYESGFVIDKFPISRPNLTFSTLTVSNMSPEDSSIYLCSVGPRIASTEAFFGQGTRLTVV.

The chain employs TRBV7-9 and TRBJ1-5; 10 bases fit TRBD1. Per germline, CDR1 SEHNR and CDR2 FQNEAQ (reference sequence). V was pared by 3 bases and J by 3 bases, with 11 bases of the junction left unmatched. The CDR3 is 18 residues long. The CDR3 DNA follows: TGTGCCAGCAGCTTCGGTGGGACAGGGGACTCCTCCAATCAGCCCCAGCATTTT. This encodes CASSFGGTGDSSNQPQHF.

V and J are TRBV20-1 and TRBJ2-5, with TRBD1 as a possible D gene (5 bases). The CDR3 spans 13 residues. Germline CDR1 reads DFQATT; CDR2 reads SNEGSKA (reference sequence). V was cut by 5 bases and J by 5 bases, with 15 bases left in between. CDR3: CSAPGRTRETQYF. The CDR3 DNA sequence: TGCAGTGCTCCAGGGCGGACCCGGGAGACCCAGTACTTC.